These T cell receptor beta chains were read from a single sample in a study of cytomegalovirus exposure and HLA in healthy donors. Here immunoSEQ multiplex PCR was the method, and the copy in TCRdb shows in-frame clones only, minus some. The sample contains about 160,000 clones, roughly 70% of which appear only once. The sample comprised PBMCs. The receptor source for this set is a woman aged 50 to 65 in good health and CMV-seropositive. The CDR3 runs from the conserved cysteine through the conserved F or W. The order of the fields is V gene, J gene, D gene, clone size, CDR3 DNA, CDR3 protein. A D gene is named only where the DNA matches it firmly. For some rows the clone size is stated as once, few or many, or as a class when expanded; others skip it.

v_gene: TRBV5-8; j_gene: TRBJ2-2; d_gene: TRBD1; abundance: .; CDR3nt: TGTGCCAGCAGCGTCCGGGACAGGGGGGCCACCGGGGAGCTGTTTTTT; CDR3aa: CASSVRDRGATGELFF
v_gene: TRBV6-5; j_gene: TRBJ2-3; d_gene: .; abundance: .; CDR3nt: TGTGCCAGCAGCCGGGGGGCCGGGGCAGATACGCAGTATTTT; CDR3aa: CASSRGAGADTQYF
v_gene: TRBV5-1; j_gene: TRBJ2-7; d_gene: .; abundance: .; CDR3nt: TGTGCCAGCAGCCAAGACAGCTCCGAGCAGTACTTC; CDR3aa: CASSQDSSEQYF
v_gene: TRBV7-9; j_gene: TRBJ2-6; d_gene: .; abundance: .; CDR3nt: TGTGCCAGCAGCACATTACCAGTTTACTCTGGGGCCAACGTCCTGACTTTC; CDR3aa: CASSTLPVYSGANVLTF
v_gene: TRBV2; j_gene: TRBJ1-1; d_gene: TRBD1; abundance: .; CDR3nt: TGTGCCAGCAGTGAGTTGACAGGGATCGCTGAAGCTTTCTTT; CDR3aa: CASSELTGIAEAFF
v_gene: TRBV2; j_gene: TRBJ1-1; d_gene: .; abundance: .; CDR3nt: TGTGCCAGCAGTGGCCCCCCCGGCAGGTTGAACACTGAAGCTTTCTTT; CDR3aa: CASSGPPGRLNTEAFF
v_gene: TRBV2; j_gene: TRBJ2-4; d_gene: TRBD2; abundance: .; CDR3nt: TGTGCCAGCAGTGAAACTAGCGGGGGGGGGAACATTCAGTACTTC; CDR3aa: CASSETSGGGNIQYF
v_gene: TRBV5-1; j_gene: TRBJ2-6; d_gene: .; abundance: .; CDR3nt: TGCGCCAGCAGCCCTCTCATGGGGCTCTCTGGGGCCAACGTCCTGACTTTC; CDR3aa: CASSPLMGLSGANVLTF
v_gene: TRBV7-9; j_gene: TRBJ2-5; d_gene: .; abundance: .; CDR3nt: TGTGCCAGCAGCTTAGAGTCCGGGCCATCGGGGGAGACCCAGTACTTC; CDR3aa: CASSLESGPSGETQYF
v_gene: TRBV4-1; j_gene: TRBJ2-5; d_gene: TRBD2; abundance: .; CDR3nt: TGCGCCAGCAGCCAAGAGGGGGGTAGCGGGGGAGTAAAGACCCAGTACTTC; CDR3aa: CASSQEGGSGGVKTQYF
v_gene: TRBV5-4; j_gene: TRBJ2-7; d_gene: .; abundance: .; CDR3nt: TGTGCCAGCAGCTTGGAGGGAGCCCGACACGAGCAGTACTTC; CDR3aa: CASSLEGARHEQYF
v_gene: TRBV6-1; j_gene: TRBJ2-1; d_gene: .; abundance: .; CDR3nt: TGTGCCAGCAGTGACTGGGGGCGCCCCTACAATGAGCAGTTCTTC; CDR3aa: CASSDWGRPYNEQFF
v_gene: TRBV7-2; j_gene: TRBJ2-7; d_gene: .; abundance: .; CDR3nt: TGTGCCAGCAGCTTGTATCTTACGGGGGAGCAGTACTTC; CDR3aa: CASSLYLTGEQYF
v_gene: TRBV7-3; j_gene: TRBJ1-1; d_gene: .; abundance: .; CDR3nt: TGTGCCAGCAGCATTCAGGGTGGGACTGAAGCTTTCTTT; CDR3aa: CASSIQGGTEAFF
v_gene: TRBV6-5; j_gene: TRBJ2-1; d_gene: TRBD2; abundance: .; CDR3nt: TGTGCCAGCAGTTACTTGGCTAGCGGGCGGAATGAGCAGTTCTTC; CDR3aa: CASSYLASGRNEQFF
v_gene: TRBV7-9; j_gene: TRBJ1-1; d_gene: .; abundance: .; CDR3nt: TGTGCCAGCAGCTCGACCCGGGGAACTGAAGCTTTCTTT; CDR3aa: CASSSTRGTEAFF
v_gene: TRBV7-9; j_gene: TRBJ1-2; d_gene: .; abundance: .; CDR3nt: TGTGCCAGCAGTGTGGACACAATCTATGGCTACACCTTC; CDR3aa: CASSVDTIYGYTF
v_gene: TRBV5-1; j_gene: TRBJ2-5; d_gene: TRBD1; abundance: .; CDR3nt: TGCGCCAGCAGCGCCCACAGGGGAGAGACCCAGTACTTC; CDR3aa: CASSAHRGETQYF
v_gene: TRBV10-3; j_gene: TRBJ2-5; d_gene: .; abundance: few; CDR3nt: TGTGCCATCAGTGAGTGGAGAACGCAAGAGACCCAGTACTTC; CDR3aa: CAISEWRTQETQYF
v_gene: TRBV5-6; j_gene: TRBJ2-5; d_gene: .; abundance: .; CDR3nt: TGTGCCAGCAGCTTGCGGGGCCAAGAGACCCAGTACTTC; CDR3aa: CASSLRGQETQYF
v_gene: TRBV5-1; j_gene: TRBJ2-5; d_gene: .; abundance: .; CDR3nt: TGCGCCAGCAGCCAGGGAGGAGGACAAGAGACCCAGTACTTC; CDR3aa: CASSQGGGQETQYF
v_gene: TRBV19; j_gene: TRBJ2-3; d_gene: TRBD1; abundance: .; CDR3nt: TGTGCCAGTAGTATGGGACAGGGTCTGGTAGATACGCAGTATTTT; CDR3aa: CASSMGQGLVDTQYF
v_gene: TRBV14; j_gene: TRBJ2-1; d_gene: .; abundance: few; CDR3nt: TGTGCCAGCAGCCAGCACAGGGACTACAATGAGCAGTTCTTC; CDR3aa: CASSQHRDYNEQFF
v_gene: TRBV7-2; j_gene: TRBJ2-5; d_gene: .; abundance: .; CDR3nt: TGTGCCAGCTCTCGGAGAGGGCCGGAGACCCAGTACTTC; CDR3aa: CASSRRGPETQYF
v_gene: TRBV27; j_gene: TRBJ2-7; d_gene: TRBD1; abundance: once; CDR3nt: TGTGCCAGCAGTTTTGAGGGCAGGGGGCAGGACGAGCAGTACTTC; CDR3aa: CASSFEGRGQDEQYF
v_gene: TRBV7-3; j_gene: TRBJ2-5; d_gene: .; abundance: .; CDR3nt: TGTGCCAGCAGCTTAAACGGGGGTGGAGAGACCCAGTACTTC; CDR3aa: CASSLNGGGETQYF
v_gene: TRBV18; j_gene: TRBJ1-2; d_gene: TRBD1; abundance: .; CDR3nt: TGTGCCAGCTCACCAGGGACAGGGCCCGACTACACCTTC; CDR3aa: CASSPGTGPDYTF
v_gene: TRBV2; j_gene: TRBJ1-4; d_gene: TRBD1; abundance: .; CDR3nt: TGTGCCAGCAGTGTACAGGGGTTTAATGAAAAACTGTTTTTT; CDR3aa: CASSVQGFNEKLFF